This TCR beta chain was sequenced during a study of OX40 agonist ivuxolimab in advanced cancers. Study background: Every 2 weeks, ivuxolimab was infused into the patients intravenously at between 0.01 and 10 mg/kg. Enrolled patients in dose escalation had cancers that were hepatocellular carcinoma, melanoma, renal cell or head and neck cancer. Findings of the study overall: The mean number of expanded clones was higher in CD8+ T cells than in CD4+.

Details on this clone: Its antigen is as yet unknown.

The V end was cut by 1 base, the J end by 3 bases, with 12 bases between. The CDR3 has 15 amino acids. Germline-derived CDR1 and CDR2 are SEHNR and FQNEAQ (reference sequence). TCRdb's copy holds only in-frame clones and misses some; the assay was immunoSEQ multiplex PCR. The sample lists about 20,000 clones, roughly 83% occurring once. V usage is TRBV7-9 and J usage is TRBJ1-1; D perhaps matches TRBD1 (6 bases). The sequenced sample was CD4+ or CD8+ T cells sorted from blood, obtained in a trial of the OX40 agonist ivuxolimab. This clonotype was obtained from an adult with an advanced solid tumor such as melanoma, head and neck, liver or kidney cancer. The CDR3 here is CASSLVRTVDTEAFF. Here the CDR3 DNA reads TGTGCCAGCAGCTTAGTTCGGACAGTCGACACTGAAGCTTTCTTT.